This TCR beta chain was identified in a study of CD8 T cell repertoires and HIV-1 epitope variants. About the study: Separate from the cultures, 1M uncultured T cells served as baseline. Notes on the study in general: The TAALDMSHF plasma variant had no responses, unlike KF9 (roughly 5 clonotypes) and HW9 (one).

A word on this clone: What it binds is not known.

Survey-depth immunoSEQ sequencing covered TCR beta CDR3 regions. The data were produced by immunoSEQ multiplex PCR, yet TCRdb's version contains in-frame clones alone and is incomplete. The sample includes roughly 1,800 clones, about two thirds of them seen just once. The CDR3 consists of 13 residues. Germline CDR1 MNHNS, CDR2 SASEGT. The V gene lost 8 bases and the J gene lost 3 bases, with 10 bases spanning the gap. Sample: cultured CD8+ T cells derived from PBMCs. The chain combines TRBV6-1 with TRBJ2-2; a possible D gene is TRBD2 (5 bases). The receptor was derived from a male donor with HIV. The CDR3 sequence is CASVRLYTGELFF. DNA for the CDR3: TGTGCCAGCGTGAGACTATACACCGGGGAGCTGTTTTTT.